This paragraph reports one T cell receptor beta chain. This sample is drawn from a study of T cell changes during pregnancy in multiple sclerosis. TCRdb's table, derived via immunoSEQ multiplex PCR, lists solely in-frame clones and lacks some. This sample carries tens of thousands of clones, approximately 92% of them seen once, and the ten largest clones take around 0.5%. With V trimmed by 1 base and J by 2 bases, 6 bases remained unmatched. CDR3 length equals 16 residues. Germline V gives CDR1 SGDLS, CDR2 YYNGEE. This receptor was obtained from a female donor in good health, enrolled as a control in a pregnancy study. J is TRBJ2-3 and V is TRBV9; TRBD2 aligns across 8 bases. Sequenced here: CD4+ T cells from peripheral blood mononuclear cells, sampled in the second trimester of pregnancy. The CDR3 reads CASSVRGSGVTDTQYF. CDR3 nucleotides: TGTGCCAGCAGCGTAAGGGGTAGCGGGGTCACAGATACGCAGTATTTT.